The 5 T cell receptor beta chains below all came from one sample that was sequenced in a study of early T cells in non-severe SARS-CoV-2 infection. TCRdb re-derived calls from the 5' RACE reads in MiXCR, one entry per CDR3 protein. The table lists tens of thousands of distinct CDR3 sequences, around 6.6% of them singletons, with 2.5% to 3% in the top ten. The sequenced material came from whole blood. These TCRs come from an adult who was a healthcare worker with PCR-confirmed SARS-CoV-2 infection or an uninfected control (not recorded which).

This clonotype was counted many times. The rearrangement joins TRBV9 to TRBJ1-3, with TRBD1 as a possible D gene (5 bases). CDR1 and CDR2 (germline): SGDLS, YYNGEE. The CDR3 sequence is 18 residues long. With 0 bases removed from V and 1 base from J, the gap between germline ends came to 17 bases. This CDR3 is CASSVAGMGRGSGNTIYF. The CDR3 DNA reads as TGTGCCAGCAGCGTAGCTGGGATGGGACGGGGATCTGGAAACACCATATATTTT.

The chain carries TRBV6-6 and TRBJ2-5; D is possibly TRBD1 or TRBD2 (5 bases each). Germline loops: CDR1 MNHNY, CDR2 SVGAGI (reference sequence). The CDR3 contains 13 residues. Between the trimmed V and J ends, which lost 6 bases and 4 bases, there was a span of 12 bases. The CDR3 here is CASSPRAGETQYF. The CDR3, as DNA: TGTGCCAGCAGCCCCAGGGCGGGAGAGACCCAGTACTTC.

This clonotype has at least ten counts. The chain carries TRBV28 and TRBJ2-7; no definite D call. Germline-derived CDR1 and CDR2 are MDHEN and SYDVKM. The length of the CDR3 is 11 residues. V was clipped by 4 bases and J by 3 bases, with 4 bases between them. The CDR3 nucleotides are TGTGCCAGCAGTTCGGTCTACGAGCAGTACTTC. Its protein is CASSSVYEQYF. Drawing the rest from reference TRBV28 and TRBJ2-7, the complete variable domain is DVKVTQSSRYLVKRTGEKVFLECVQDMDHENMFWYRQDPGLGLRLIYFSYDVKMKEKGDIPEGYSVSREKKERFSLILESASTNQTSMYLCASSSVYEQYFGPGTRLTVT.

This clonotype was found many times. The CDR3 DNA is TGTGCCAGCAGCTTAGCCCCAGGCCTTAAAGATGGCTACACCTTC. This encodes CASSLAPGLKDGYTF. The chain recombines TRBV7-2 with TRBJ1-2, with D unresolved. V lost 0 bases and J lost 6, with 14 bases in between. The CDR3 has 15 residues. Germline CDR1 reads SGHTA; CDR2 reads FQGNSA.

At least ten counts were recorded for this clonotype. The gene calls are TRBV10-3 and TRBJ2-3; 10 bases fit TRBD2. The CDR3 length is 16 residues. Germline V gene lookup returns CDR1 ENHRY and CDR2 SYGVKD. V was clipped by 6 bases and J by 4 bases; unmatched bases: 10. The CDR3 DNA sequence: TGTGCCATCAGCTCCACCGGGACTAGCGAATCAGATACGCAGTATTTT. Its translation: CAISSTGTSESDTQYF.